A single sample gave rise to the 5 T cell receptor beta chains below, sequenced in a study of cytomegalovirus exposure and HLA in healthy donors. PCR employed 60 Vbeta and 13 Jbeta primers. Produced via immunoSEQ multiplex PCR; TCRdb's table is partial and in-frame only. The table lists some 130,000 clones, 80% to 90% of them singletons. The sample was PBMCs. Receptors originate from a male donor in good health and CMV-seropositive.

The V gene is TRBV5-5, the J gene TRBJ2-4; D uncertain. The CDR3 consists of 13 residues. V lost 0 bases to trimming and J lost 5 bases, with 6 bases between them. CDR1 is SGHKS and CDR2 is YYEKEE in the germline V gene (reference sequence). In DNA, the CDR3 is TGTGCCAGCAGCTTGGCCCCGGAAAACATTCAGTACTTC. This encodes CASSLAPENIQYF.

V gene TRBV6-1 combines with J gene TRBJ1-1, with D unresolved. This CDR3 has 15 residues. Trimming removed 3 bases from V and 0 bases from J, with 11 bases in between. Germline V gene data show CDR1 as MNHNS and CDR2 as SASEGT. CDR3 in amino acids: CASSEEAVLNTEAFF. In DNA form, the CDR3 reads TGTGCCAGCAGTGAGGAGGCGGTACTGAACACTGAAGCTTTCTTT.

This sequence joins TRBV5-1 and TRBJ2-1; 9 bases map to TRBD2. Germline V gene data show CDR1 as SGHRS and CDR2 as YFSETQ. J gave up 6 bases and V 0 bases, and 10 bases lay outside the gene matches. The CDR3 totals 17 residues. The CDR3 nucleotides read TGCGCCAGCAGCTTGGCCGCGGGGAGCGGGGGGATCAATGAGCAGTTCTTC. As protein: CASSLAAGSGGINEQFF.

The J gene is TRBJ1-1, the V gene TRBV5-4, with 8 bases aligning to TRBD1. The germline V gene has CDR1 SGHNT and CDR2 YYREEE (reference sequence). There are 14 residues in the CDR3. Trimming removed 5 bases from V and 4 bases from J; junction bases left unmatched: 7. CDR3 residues: CASRVGGTGTEAFF. As DNA, the CDR3 is TGTGCCAGCAGGGTGGGGGGGACAGGCACTGAAGCTTTCTTT.

This clone was observed a few times. The chain joins TRBV6-5 to TRBJ1-1; tentative D call: TRBD1 (5 bases). Germline V CDR1 and CDR2: MNHEY, SVGAGI. V gave up 0 bases and J gave up 4 bases, with 9 bases separating them. CDR3 length: 14 amino acids. CDR3 protein: CASSYSGEGTEAFF. As DNA, the CDR3 is TGTGCCAGCAGTTACTCAGGGGAAGGCACTGAAGCTTTCTTT.